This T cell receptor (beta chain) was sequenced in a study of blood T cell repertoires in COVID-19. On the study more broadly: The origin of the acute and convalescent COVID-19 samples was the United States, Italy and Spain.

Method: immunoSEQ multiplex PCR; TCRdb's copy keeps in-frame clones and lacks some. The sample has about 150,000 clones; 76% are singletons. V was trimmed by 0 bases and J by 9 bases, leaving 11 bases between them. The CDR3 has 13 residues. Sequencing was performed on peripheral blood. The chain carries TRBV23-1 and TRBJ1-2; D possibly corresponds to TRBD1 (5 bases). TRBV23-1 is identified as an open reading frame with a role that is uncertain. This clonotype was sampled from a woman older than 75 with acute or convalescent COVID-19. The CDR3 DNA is TGCGCCAGCAGTCAATCCAGGGCTGGGTGCTACACCTTC. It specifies CASSQSRAGCYTF.